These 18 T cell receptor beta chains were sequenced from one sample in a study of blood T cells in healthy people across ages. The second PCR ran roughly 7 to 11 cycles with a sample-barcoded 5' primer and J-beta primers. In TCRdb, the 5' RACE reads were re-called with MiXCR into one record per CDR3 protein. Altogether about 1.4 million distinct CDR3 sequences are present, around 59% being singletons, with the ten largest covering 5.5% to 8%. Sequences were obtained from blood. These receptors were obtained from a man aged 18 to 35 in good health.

DNA for the CDR3: TGTGCCAGCAGCCGACAGGGGGCGAATACGCAGTATTTT. Protein sequence: CASSRQGANTQYF. This chain joins TRBV11-2 and TRBJ2-3; TRBD1 matches at 10 bases. Trimming cost V 5 bases and J 7 bases; bases outside gene matches: 3. Germline CDR1 and CDR2: SGHAT and FQNNGV. The CDR3 totals 13 residues. Complete variable domain (other parts from reference TRBV11-2 and TRBJ2-3): EAGVAQSPRYKIIEKRQSVAFWCNPISGHATLYWYQQILGQGPKLLIQFQNNGVVDDSQLPKDRFSAERLKGVDSTLKIQPAKLEDSAVYLCASSRQGANTQYFGPGTRLTVL.

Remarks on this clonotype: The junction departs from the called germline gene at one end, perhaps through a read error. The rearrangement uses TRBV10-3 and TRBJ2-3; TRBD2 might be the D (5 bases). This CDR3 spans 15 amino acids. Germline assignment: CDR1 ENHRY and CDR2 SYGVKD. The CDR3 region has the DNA TGTGCCATCAGGAATCCAGCGGCGGGCACAGATACGCGGTATTTT. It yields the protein CAIRNPAAGTDTRYF.

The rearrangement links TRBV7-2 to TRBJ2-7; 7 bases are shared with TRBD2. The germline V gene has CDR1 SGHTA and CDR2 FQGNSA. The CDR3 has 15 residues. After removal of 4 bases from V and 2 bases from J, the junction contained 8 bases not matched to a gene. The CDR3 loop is CASSSDPGLPYEQYF. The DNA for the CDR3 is TGTGCCAGCAGCTCTGACCCGGGACTACCCTACGAGCAGTACTTC.

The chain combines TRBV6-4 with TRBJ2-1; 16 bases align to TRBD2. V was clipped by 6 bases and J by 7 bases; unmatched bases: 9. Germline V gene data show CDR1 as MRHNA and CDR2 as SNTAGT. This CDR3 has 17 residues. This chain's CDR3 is CASSHGTSGRAGNEQFF. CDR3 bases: TGTGCCAGCAGCCACGGGACTAGCGGGAGGGCGGGGAATGAGCAGTTCTTC.

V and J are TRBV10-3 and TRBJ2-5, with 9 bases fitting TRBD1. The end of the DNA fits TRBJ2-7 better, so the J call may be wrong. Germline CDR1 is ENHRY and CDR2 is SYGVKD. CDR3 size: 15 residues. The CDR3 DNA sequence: TGTGCCATCAGTGAGTGGGACAGGGTTGGCTACGAGCAGTACTTC. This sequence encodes CAISEWDRVGYEQYF.

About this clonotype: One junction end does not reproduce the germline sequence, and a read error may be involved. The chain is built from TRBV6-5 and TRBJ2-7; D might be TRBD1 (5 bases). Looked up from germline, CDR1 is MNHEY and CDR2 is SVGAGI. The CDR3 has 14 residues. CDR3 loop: CAGSYGHPAYEQYF. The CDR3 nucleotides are TGTGCCGGCAGTTACGGACACCCTGCCTACGAGCAGTACTTC.

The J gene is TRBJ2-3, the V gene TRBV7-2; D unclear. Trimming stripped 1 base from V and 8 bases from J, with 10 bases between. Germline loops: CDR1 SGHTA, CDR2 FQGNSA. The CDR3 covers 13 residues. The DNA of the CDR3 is TGTGCCAGCAGCTTAGAGTTCAAGGGTACGCAGTATTTT. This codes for CASSLEFKGTQYF.

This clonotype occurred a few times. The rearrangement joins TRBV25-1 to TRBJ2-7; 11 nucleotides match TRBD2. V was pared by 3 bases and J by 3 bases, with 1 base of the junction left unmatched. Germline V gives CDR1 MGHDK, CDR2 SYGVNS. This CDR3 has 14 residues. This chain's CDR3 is CASSDTSGSYEQYF. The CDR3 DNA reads TGTGCCAGCAGTGATACTAGCGGGAGCTACGAGCAGTACTTC.

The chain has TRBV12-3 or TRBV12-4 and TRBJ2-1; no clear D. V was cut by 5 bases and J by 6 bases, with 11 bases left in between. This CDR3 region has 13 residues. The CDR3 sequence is CASSLGFSNEQFF. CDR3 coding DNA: TGTGCCAGCAGTCTCGGGTTCTCCAATGAGCAGTTCTTC.

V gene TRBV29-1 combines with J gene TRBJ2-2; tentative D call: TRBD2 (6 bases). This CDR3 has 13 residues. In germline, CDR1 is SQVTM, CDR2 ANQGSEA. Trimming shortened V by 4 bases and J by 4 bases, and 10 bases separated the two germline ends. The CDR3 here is CSVVRGGTGELFF. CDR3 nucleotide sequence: TGCAGCGTTGTTAGGGGAGGCACCGGGGAGCTGTTTTTT.

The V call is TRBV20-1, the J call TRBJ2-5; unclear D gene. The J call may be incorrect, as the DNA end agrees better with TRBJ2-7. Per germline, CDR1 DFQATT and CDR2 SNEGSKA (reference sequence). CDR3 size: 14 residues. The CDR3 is CSATGSTSSGEQYF. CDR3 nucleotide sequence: TGCAGTGCTACCGGGTCTACCTCCTCCGGCGAGCAGTACTTC.

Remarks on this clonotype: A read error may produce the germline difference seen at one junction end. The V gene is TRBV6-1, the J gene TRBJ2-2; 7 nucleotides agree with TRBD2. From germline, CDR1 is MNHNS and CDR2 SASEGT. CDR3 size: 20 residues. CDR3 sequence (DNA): TGTGCCAGCAGTGAAGCACAAGGTGGACTAGACTACTATTACACCGGGGAGCTATTTTTT. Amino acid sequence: CASSEAQGGLDYYYTGELFF.

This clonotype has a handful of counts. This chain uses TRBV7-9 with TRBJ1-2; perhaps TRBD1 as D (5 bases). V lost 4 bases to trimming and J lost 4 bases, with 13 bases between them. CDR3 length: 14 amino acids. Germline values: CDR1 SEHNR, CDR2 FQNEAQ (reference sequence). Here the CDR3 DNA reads TGTGCCAGCAGCTCCCAGGGTCCCGGCTATGGCTACACCTTC. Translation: CASSSQGPGYGYTF.

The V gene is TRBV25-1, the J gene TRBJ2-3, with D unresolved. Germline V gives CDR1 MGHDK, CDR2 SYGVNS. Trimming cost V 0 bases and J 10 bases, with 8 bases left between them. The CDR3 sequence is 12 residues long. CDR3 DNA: TGTGCCAGCAGTGAATATCCAGGCCCGCAGTATTTT. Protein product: CASSEYPGPQYF.

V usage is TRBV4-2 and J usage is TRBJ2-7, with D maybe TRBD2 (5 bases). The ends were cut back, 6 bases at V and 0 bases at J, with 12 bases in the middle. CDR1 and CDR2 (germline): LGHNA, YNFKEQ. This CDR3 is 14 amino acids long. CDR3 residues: CASRGEPRSYEQYF. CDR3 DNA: TGTGCCAGCAGGGGAGAGCCTCGCTCCTACGAGCAGTACTTC.

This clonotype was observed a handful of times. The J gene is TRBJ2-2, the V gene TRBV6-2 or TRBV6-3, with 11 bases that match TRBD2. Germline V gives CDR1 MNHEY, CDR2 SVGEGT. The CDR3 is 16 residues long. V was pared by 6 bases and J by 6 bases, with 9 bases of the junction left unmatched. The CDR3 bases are TGTGCCAGCAGATCACCATCGGGACTAGCGGCCGGGGAGCTGTTTTTT. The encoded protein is CASRSPSGLAAGELFF.

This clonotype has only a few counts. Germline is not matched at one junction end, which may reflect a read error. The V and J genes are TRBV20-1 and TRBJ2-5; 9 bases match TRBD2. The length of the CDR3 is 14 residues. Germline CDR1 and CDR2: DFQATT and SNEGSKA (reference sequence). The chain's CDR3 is CSARGAGGQETQYF. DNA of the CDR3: TGCAGTGCGAGAGGAGCGGGGGGACAAGAGACCCAGTACTTC.

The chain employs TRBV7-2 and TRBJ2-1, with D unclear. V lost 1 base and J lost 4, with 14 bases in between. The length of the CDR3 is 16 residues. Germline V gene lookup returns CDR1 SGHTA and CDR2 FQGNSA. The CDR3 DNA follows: TGTGCCAGCAGCTTAGTCGGCGACTCCAATTACAATGAGCAGTTCTTC. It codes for CASSLVGDSNYNEQFF.